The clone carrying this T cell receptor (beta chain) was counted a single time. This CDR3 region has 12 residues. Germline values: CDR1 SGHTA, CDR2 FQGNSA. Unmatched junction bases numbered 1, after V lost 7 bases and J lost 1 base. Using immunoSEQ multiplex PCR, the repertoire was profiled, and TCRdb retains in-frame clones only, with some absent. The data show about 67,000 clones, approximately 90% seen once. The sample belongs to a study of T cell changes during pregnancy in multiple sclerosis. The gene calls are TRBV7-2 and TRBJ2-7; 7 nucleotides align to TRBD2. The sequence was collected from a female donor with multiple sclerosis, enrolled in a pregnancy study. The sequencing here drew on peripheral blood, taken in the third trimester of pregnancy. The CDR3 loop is CASTSGSYEQYF. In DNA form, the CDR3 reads TGTGCCAGCACTAGCGGTTCCTACGAGCAGTACTTC.